This is a list of T cell receptor beta chains from one sample in a study of OX40 agonist ivuxolimab in advanced cancers. Measured with immunoSEQ multiplex PCR; TCRdb has only the in-frame clones, and not every one. Of about 74,000 clones listed, roughly 80% are singletons. The sequenced sample was CD4+ or CD8+ T cells sorted from blood, obtained in a trial of the OX40 agonist ivuxolimab. The receptors come from an adult with an advanced solid tumor such as melanoma, head and neck, liver or kidney cancer. CDR3s include the opening cysteine and the closing phenylalanine or tryptophan. The D gene is left open where the match is weak. Expanded clones are given a class, and other clones once, few, many or no size at all.

D gene: NA
V gene: TRBV2
clone size: NA
J gene: TRBJ2-4
CDR3 DNA: TGTGCCAGCAACCCGGGACTTTCCTTAGCCAAAAACATTCAGTACTTC
CDR3 protein: CASNPGLSLAKNIQYF

D gene: TRBD1
V gene: TRBV7-8
clone size: few
J gene: TRBJ2-3
CDR3 DNA: TGTGCCAGCAGCACATCCGGGACAGGGTTATCAGATACGCAGTATTTT
CDR3 protein: CASSTSGTGLSDTQYF

D gene: NA
V gene: TRBV28
clone size: NA
J gene: TRBJ1-2
CDR3 DNA: TGTGCCAGCAGTTTACGACAGGACTATGGCTACACCTTC
CDR3 protein: CASSLRQDYGYTF

D gene: NA
V gene: TRBV6-5
clone size: NA
J gene: TRBJ2-1
CDR3 DNA: TGTGCCAGCAGTTACTCAAGGGAACAAGAGCAGTTCTTC
CDR3 protein: CASSYSREQEQFF

D gene: NA
V gene: TRBV28
clone size: NA
J gene: TRBJ1-2
CDR3 DNA: TGTGCCAGCAGTTTAAACACACCTATATATGGCTACACCTTC
CDR3 protein: CASSLNTPIYGYTF

D gene: TRBD2
V gene: TRBV9
clone size: NA
J gene: TRBJ2-1
CDR3 DNA: TGTGCCAGCAGCCCCCGGACTAGCGAATACAATGAGCAGTTCTTC
CDR3 protein: CASSPRTSEYNEQFF

D gene: TRBD1
V gene: TRBV13
clone size: NA
J gene: TRBJ1-1
CDR3 DNA: TGTGCCAGCAGCCCCCCACAGGGGTTGGCCACTGAAGCTTTCTTT
CDR3 protein: CASSPPQGLATEAFF

D gene: NA
V gene: TRBV5-1
clone size: NA
J gene: TRBJ2-1
CDR3 DNA: TGCGCCAGCAGCGATAGCAATGAGCAGTTCTTC
CDR3 protein: CASSDSNEQFF

D gene: NA
V gene: TRBV7-6
clone size: NA
J gene: TRBJ2-7
CDR3 DNA: TGTGCCAGCAGTCACTCGCAGGGATCCTACGAGCAGTACTTC
CDR3 protein: CASSHSQGSYEQYF

D gene: NA
V gene: TRBV21-1
clone size: NA
J gene: TRBJ2-3
CDR3 DNA: TGTGCCAGCAACTCGGACAGGGAGGCAGATACGCAGTATTTT
CDR3 protein: CASNSDREADTQYF

D gene: NA
V gene: TRBV7-8
clone size: NA
J gene: TRBJ2-5
CDR3 DNA: TGTGCCAGCAGCTTACGCCTAGCGAGGGGCGGGTACCAAGAGACCCAGTACTTC
CDR3 protein: CASSLRLARGGYQETQYF

D gene: NA
V gene: TRBV6-1
clone size: NA
J gene: TRBJ1-1
CDR3 DNA: TGTGCCAGCAGTCTCGGGGCATGGTCGGACACTGAAGCTTTCTTT
CDR3 protein: CASSLGAWSDTEAFF

D gene: NA
V gene: TRBV14
clone size: NA
J gene: TRBJ2-7
CDR3 DNA: TGTGCCAGCAGCCAAGACAGAGTGGTGATTGAGCAGTACTTC
CDR3 protein: CASSQDRVVIEQYF

D gene: TRBD1
V gene: TRBV18
clone size: NA
J gene: TRBJ2-3
CDR3 DNA: TGCCCCGGGACAGGGGACACAGATACGCAGTATTTT
CDR3 protein: CPGTGDTDTQYF

D gene: NA
V gene: TRBV4-1
clone size: NA
J gene: TRBJ1-4
CDR3 DNA: TGCGCCAGCAGCCAAGAGGCGCACTATGTTGAAAAACTGTTTTTT
CDR3 protein: CASSQEAHYVEKLFF

D gene: NA
V gene: TRBV1
clone size: NA
J gene: TRBJ2-5
CDR3 DNA: TGCACCAGCAGCCAAAGGCAAGAGACCCAGTACTTC
CDR3 protein: CTSSQRQETQYF

D gene: TRBD2
V gene: TRBV12-5
clone size: few
J gene: TRBJ2-1
CDR3 DNA: TGTGCTAGTGGTTTGGTACTTCGGACTAGGAGAGAGAATGAGCAGTTCTTC
CDR3 protein: CASGLVLRTRRENEQFF

D gene: TRBD1
V gene: TRBV18
clone size: NA
J gene: TRBJ2-7
CDR3 DNA: TGTGCCAGCTCACTGGGACAGGGGTCCTACGAGCAGTACTTC
CDR3 protein: CASSLGQGSYEQYF

D gene: NA
V gene: TRBV28
clone size: NA
J gene: TRBJ2-1
CDR3 DNA: TGTGCCAGCAGTCACGCGAGCTCCTACAATGAGCAGTTCTTC
CDR3 protein: CASSHASSYNEQFF

D gene: NA
V gene: TRBV4-1
clone size: NA
J gene: TRBJ2-3
CDR3 DNA: TGCGCCAGCAGCCAAGATATTGGACTGAAAACAGATACGCAGTATTTT
CDR3 protein: CASSQDIGLKTDTQYF

D gene: NA
V gene: TRBV30
clone size: NA
J gene: TRBJ1-5
CDR3 DNA: TGTGCCTGGAGTGGGGGGCAGAGTAATCAGCCCCAGCATTTT
CDR3 protein: CAWSGGQSNQPQHF

D gene: NA
V gene: TRBV7-9
clone size: NA
J gene: TRBJ2-5
CDR3 DNA: TGTGCCAGCAGCTTAGGGAACAGACAAGAGACCCAGTACTTC
CDR3 protein: CASSLGNRQETQYF

D gene: NA
V gene: TRBV9
clone size: NA
J gene: TRBJ1-1
CDR3 DNA: TGTGCCAGCATGGGGGGAGACTTGAACACTGAAGCTTTCTTT
CDR3 protein: CASMGGDLNTEAFF

D gene: TRBD2
V gene: TRBV28
clone size: NA
J gene: TRBJ2-7
CDR3 DNA: TGTGCCAGCACCGAACTTGGGACTAGCGGGAGAAGGGGGCAGTACTTC
CDR3 protein: CASTELGTSGRRGQYF

D gene: NA
V gene: TRBV28
clone size: NA
J gene: TRBJ2-7
CDR3 DNA: TGTGCCAGCAAACCGGACGCCTACGAGCAGTACTTC
CDR3 protein: CASKPDAYEQYF

D gene: TRBD1
V gene: TRBV7-9
clone size: NA
J gene: TRBJ1-6
CDR3 DNA: TGTGCCAGCAGCCAACCCGGGACAGGGGTTTCACCCCTCCACTTT
CDR3 protein: CASSQPGTGVSPLHF

D gene: NA
V gene: TRBV7-3
clone size: NA
J gene: TRBJ1-4
CDR3 DNA: TGTGCCAGCAGCTCGACAGTAGGCGAAAAACTGTTTTTT
CDR3 protein: CASSSTVGEKLFF

D gene: NA
V gene: TRBV5-7
clone size: NA
J gene: TRBJ2-3
CDR3 DNA: TGTGCCAGCAGCTTGCGTCTCCCGGGATACGCAGTATTT
CDR3 protein: CASSLRLPGYAVF

D gene: NA
V gene: TRBV28
clone size: NA
J gene: TRBJ1-5
CDR3 DNA: TGTGCCAGCAGAACAACAGGTCGAGGCAATCAGCCCCAGCATTTT
CDR3 protein: CASRTTGRGNQPQHF

D gene: NA
V gene: TRBV14
clone size: few
J gene: TRBJ2-7
CDR3 DNA: TGTGCCAGCAGCCAAGCCACCTACGAGCAGTACTTC
CDR3 protein: CASSQATYEQYF

D gene: NA
V gene: TRBV28
clone size: NA
J gene: TRBJ2-3
CDR3 DNA: TGTGCCAGCAGTTTTTTCTCGGGTAGGCAGTATTTT
CDR3 protein: CASSFFSGRQYF

D gene: NA
V gene: TRBV2
clone size: once
J gene: TRBJ2-2
CDR3 DNA: TGTGCCAGCAGGAACCGCCGGGACACCGGGGAGCTGTTTTTT
CDR3 protein: CASRNRRDTGELFF

D gene: NA
V gene: TRBV5-1
clone size: NA
J gene: TRBJ1-4
CDR3 DNA: TGCGCCAGCAGCTTGGTTGGGCAGGGAGCTAATGAAAAACTGTTTTTT
CDR3 protein: CASSLVGQGANEKLFF

D gene: NA
V gene: TRBV10-3
clone size: few
J gene: TRBJ1-1
CDR3 DNA: TGTGCCATCCGGGATAAAGGGTTGAACACTGAAGCTTTCTTT
CDR3 protein: CAIRDKGLNTEAFF

D gene: TRBD1
V gene: TRBV2
clone size: NA
J gene: TRBJ2-5
CDR3 DNA: TGTGCCAGCAGTGGAAACAGGGGGCGAGAGACCCAGTACTTC
CDR3 protein: CASSGNRGRETQYF

D gene: TRBD1
V gene: TRBV18
clone size: NA
J gene: TRBJ1-1
CDR3 DNA: TGTGCCAGCTCTCCTTCGGGACAGGGGGCTTCGGGGACTGAAGCTTTCTTT
CDR3 protein: CASSPSGQGASGTEAFF

D gene: NA
V gene: TRBV19
clone size: NA
J gene: TRBJ2-1
CDR3 DNA: TGTGCCAGTAGCCCCAGAGGAGGGGGCCTTTACAATGAGCAGTTCTTC
CDR3 protein: CASSPRGGGLYNEQFF

D gene: TRBD1
V gene: TRBV4-3
clone size: NA
J gene: TRBJ1-6
CDR3 DNA: TGCGCCAGCAGCTCCCGGACAGGGCCCAGCTCCTATAATTCACCCCTCCACTTT
CDR3 protein: CASSSRTGPSSYNSPLHF

D gene: NA
V gene: TRBV7-2
clone size: NA
J gene: TRBJ2-3
CDR3 DNA: TGTGCCAGCAGCTTAGTCGGGAGTCGATCAGATACGCAGTATTTT
CDR3 protein: CASSLVGSRSDTQYF

D gene: NA
V gene: TRBV6-5
clone size: few
J gene: TRBJ2-7
CDR3 DNA: TGTGCCAGCAGTGTACCGGGTGGGGGCTACGAGCAGTACTTC
CDR3 protein: CASSVPGGGYEQYF

D gene: TRBD1
V gene: TRBV7-2
clone size: NA
J gene: TRBJ2-7
CDR3 DNA: TGTGCCAGCAGCTTCACGCGGACAGGTACCTACGAGCAGTACTTC
CDR3 protein: CASSFTRTGTYEQYF

D gene: TRBD2
V gene: TRBV14
clone size: NA
J gene: TRBJ2-3
CDR3 DNA: TGTGCCAGCAGCCCATCCAGAGGGCTAGCGGGAACAGATACGCAGTATTTT
CDR3 protein: CASSPSRGLAGTDTQYF

D gene: TRBD1
V gene: TRBV7-9
clone size: NA
J gene: TRBJ1-2
CDR3 DNA: TGTGCCAGCAGCTTTACAGGGGGCGGATCTGGCTACACCTTC
CDR3 protein: CASSFTGGGSGYTF

D gene: NA
V gene: TRBV7-3
clone size: NA
J gene: TRBJ1-5
CDR3 DNA: TGTGCCAGCAGCTTAAGGGGTGGGGGCAATCAGCCCCAGCATTTT
CDR3 protein: CASSLRGGGNQPQHF

D gene: NA
V gene: TRBV2
clone size: NA
J gene: TRBJ1-3
CDR3 DNA: TGTGCCAGCAGGCCTACAGGGTTCGGAAACACCATATATTTT
CDR3 protein: CASRPTGFGNTIYF

D gene: NA
V gene: TRBV18
clone size: NA
J gene: TRBJ2-3
CDR3 DNA: TGTGCCAGCTCACGGGGGGGCGACACAGATACGCAGTATTTT
CDR3 protein: CASSRGGDTDTQYF

D gene: TRBD2
V gene: TRBV30
clone size: NA
J gene: TRBJ2-3
CDR3 DNA: TGTGCCTGGAGTGGGGGGGGACTGTTCACAGATACGCAGTATTTT
CDR3 protein: CAWSGGGLFTDTQYF

D gene: NA
V gene: TRBV7-8
clone size: NA
J gene: TRBJ1-1
CDR3 DNA: TGTGCCAGCACCCTCGAGCCATGGAACACTGAAGCTTTCTTT
CDR3 protein: CASTLEPWNTEAFF

D gene: NA
V gene: TRBV11-2
clone size: once
J gene: TRBJ1-6
CDR3 DNA: TGTGCCAGCAGCCCGAGGACGGATAATTCACCCCTCCACTTT
CDR3 protein: CASSPRTDNSPLHF

D gene: TRBD2
V gene: TRBV7-2
clone size: NA
J gene: TRBJ2-3
CDR3 DNA: TGTGCCAGCAGCCCCGGGGGGGATACGCAGTATTTT
CDR3 protein: CASSPGGDTQYF

D gene: NA
V gene: TRBV6-1
clone size: few
J gene: TRBJ2-5
CDR3 DNA: TGTGCCAGCAGTGAAGCGGCGGCAGTCCAAGAGACCCAGTACTTC
CDR3 protein: CASSEAAAVQETQYF

D gene: TRBD2
V gene: TRBV5-4
clone size: NA
J gene: TRBJ2-7
CDR3 DNA: TGTGCCAGCAGCTTAGGACTAGCGGGCCCCTACGAGCAGTACTTC
CDR3 protein: CASSLGLAGPYEQYF

D gene: TRBD1
V gene: TRBV4-3
clone size: NA
J gene: TRBJ1-6
CDR3 DNA: TGCGCCAGCAGCCGAGGACAGGGAGCTTATAATTCACCCCTCCACTTT
CDR3 protein: CASSRGQGAYNSPLHF

D gene: NA
V gene: TRBV6-6
clone size: NA
J gene: TRBJ1-2
CDR3 DNA: TGTGCCAGCCAGGAGGGCGCCGCGGGTTATGGCTACACCTTC
CDR3 protein: CASQEGAAGYGYTF

D gene: NA
V gene: TRBV7-7
clone size: NA
J gene: TRBJ1-3
CDR3 DNA: TGTGCCAGCAGCTTAGAGGCCCCGGGACGGCCTGGAAACACCATATATTTT
CDR3 protein: CASSLEAPGRPGNTIYF

D gene: NA
V gene: TRBV6-1
clone size: NA
J gene: TRBJ2-7
CDR3 DNA: TGTGCCAGCAGTGGACTTCCGGCGGGGCCAGGGTTAGGTTACTTC
CDR3 protein: CASSGLPAGPGLGYF

D gene: TRBD2
V gene: TRBV28
clone size: once
J gene: TRBJ2-5
CDR3 DNA: TGTGCCAGCAGTTTATTCATCCAACCATCCTCGGCTAGCGGGAAGGGCCGGGAAGAGACCCAGTACTTC
CDR3 protein: CASSLFIQPSSASGKGREETQYF

D gene: TRBD2
V gene: TRBV7-9
clone size: NA
J gene: TRBJ2-3
CDR3 DNA: TGTGCCAGCAGCTTAAGCTTAGCGGGGGCCAACACAGATACGCAGTATTTT
CDR3 protein: CASSLSLAGANTDTQYF

D gene: NA
V gene: TRBV9
clone size: NA
J gene: TRBJ1-1
CDR3 DNA: TGTGCCAGCAGCGTAGAGATGACAGGCGCCGAAGCTTTCTTT
CDR3 protein: CASSVEMTGAEAFF